Listed below are T cell receptor beta chains from one sample, sequenced in a study of Ad26.COV2.S vaccination and SARS-CoV-2 variants. Measured with immunoSEQ multiplex PCR; TCRdb has only the in-frame clones, and not every one. This sample has some 480,000 clones, with around 90% found just once. Sequencing used peripheral blood, obtained in a trial of Ad26.COV2.S vaccine versus placebo. Every receptor here comes from a person aged 18-60 years who received the Ad26.COV2.S COVID-19 vaccine or a placebo. The CDR3 runs from the conserved cysteine through the conserved F or W. Fields, in order: CDR3 protein, CDR3 DNA, V gene, J gene, clone size, D gene. The D gene is left open where the match is weak. Rows may omit the clone size; those that give it use once, few, many or a size class.

CDR3: CASSPGTGGVLNEKLFF
DNA: TGTGCCAGCTCACCCGGGACAGGGGGCGTCCTGAATGAAAAACTGTTTTTT
V: TRBV18
J: TRBJ1-4
size: NA
D: TRBD1

CDR3: CASSQDGVGRSNTGELFF
DNA: TGTGCCAGCAGCCAAGATGGAGTTGGGAGGTCGAACACCGGGGAGCTGTTTTTT
V: TRBV4-2
J: TRBJ2-2
size: NA
D: NA

CDR3: CSVEAGGGSYEQYF
DNA: TGCAGCGTTGAAGCGGGGGGAGGGTCCTACGAGCAGTACTTC
V: TRBV29-1
J: TRBJ2-7
size: NA
D: TRBD2

CDR3: CASSIGTVNQPQHF
DNA: TGCGCCAGCAGCATCGGGACAGTCAATCAGCCCCAGCATTTT
V: TRBV5-1
J: TRBJ1-5
size: NA
D: TRBD1

CDR3: CASSSRENQETQYF
DNA: TGTGCCAGCAGCTCGAGGGAGAATCAAGAGACCCAGTACTTC
V: TRBV7-2
J: TRBJ2-5
size: NA
D: NA

CDR3: CSALSGIGYEQYF
DNA: TGCAGCGCCCTTAGCGGGATTGGGTACGAGCAGTACTTC
V: TRBV29-1
J: TRBJ2-7
size: once
D: TRBD2

CDR3: CASTQQGRGEKLFF
DNA: TGTGCCAGTACTCAACAGGGGAGAGGTGAAAAACTGTTTTTT
V: TRBV19
J: TRBJ1-4
size: NA
D: TRBD1

CDR3: CASSSPMTERGVKQYF
DNA: TGTGCCAGCAGCTCTCCAATGACCGAGCGGGGGGTAAAGCAGTACTTC
V: TRBV13
J: TRBJ2-7
size: NA
D: TRBD2

CDR3: CASSQPPGNGYTF
DNA: TGTGCCAGCAGCCAGCCCCCAGGGAATGGCTACACCTTC
V: TRBV3-1/TRBV3-2
J: TRBJ1-2
size: NA
D: NA

CDR3: CASTGGINTEAFF
DNA: TGTGCCAGTACGGGGGGCATCAACACTGAAGCTTTCTTT
V: TRBV19
J: TRBJ1-1
size: NA
D: NA

CDR3: CASSSVTGAGVLTF
DNA: TGTGCCAGCAGTTCCGTAACAGGGGCCGGGGTCCTGACTTTC
V: TRBV27
J: TRBJ2-6
size: NA
D: TRBD1

CDR3: CASSWGQGLEQYF
DNA: TGTGCCAGCAGCTGGGGACAGGGGTTGGAGCAGTACTTC
V: TRBV7-2
J: TRBJ2-7
size: NA
D: TRBD1

CDR3: CASSYHRGQETQYF
DNA: TGTGCCAGCAGTTACCACAGGGGCCAAGAGACCCAGTACTTC
V: TRBV6-5
J: TRBJ2-5
size: NA
D: TRBD1

CDR3: CASHPRDGNPLVEKLFF
DNA: TGTGCCAGCCACCCCCGGGACGGCAATCCGTTAGTTGAAAAACTGTTTTTT
V: TRBV9
J: TRBJ1-4
size: NA
D: NA

CDR3: CASSLVGSRSSTDTQYF
DNA: TGCGCCAGCAGCTTGGTCGGGAGTCGCTCTAGCACAGATACGCAGTATTTT
V: TRBV5-1
J: TRBJ2-3
size: NA
D: NA

CDR3: CATSARLAGWNTGELFF
DNA: TGTGCCACCAGTGCCAGACTAGCGGGATGGAACACCGGGGAGCTGTTTTTT
V: TRBV24-1
J: TRBJ2-2
size: NA
D: TRBD2

CDR3: CASRKQGEGRTTGYTF
DNA: TGTGCCAGTAGAAAACAGGGTGAGGGGAGAACTACTGGCTACACCTTC
V: TRBV19
J: TRBJ1-2
size: NA
D: NA

CDR3: CASSGLDSSYEQYF
DNA: TGTGCCAGCAGCGGGCTGGACAGCTCCTACGAGCAGTACTTC
V: TRBV6-5
J: TRBJ2-7
size: NA
D: NA

CDR3: CASSLEGVFREKLFF
DNA: TGCGCCAGCAGCTTGGAGGGGGTCTTTCGTGAAAAACTGTTTTTT
V: TRBV5-1
J: TRBJ1-4
size: NA
D: NA

CDR3: CASAERELPNEQFF
DNA: TGCGCCAGCGCTGAGCGGGAGTTACCGAATGAGCAGTTCTTC
V: TRBV5-1
J: TRBJ2-1
size: NA
D: TRBD2

CDR3: CASSKGFGSSTGELFF
DNA: TGTGCCAGCAGTAAGGGGTTTGGATCTTCCACCGGGGAGCTGTTTTTT
V: TRBV11-3
J: TRBJ2-2
size: NA
D: NA

CDR3: CATSRDPGSYEQYF
DNA: TGTGCCACCAGCAGAGACCCAGGGAGCTACGAGCAGTACTTC
V: TRBV15
J: TRBJ2-7
size: NA
D: NA

CDR3: CAISWGPTNTGELFF
DNA: TGTGCCATCAGTTGGGGACCGACGAACACCGGGGAGCTGTTTTTT
V: TRBV10-3
J: TRBJ2-2
size: NA
D: NA

CDR3: CASSLRVTSGTYEQYF
DNA: TGTGCCAGCAGCTTGAGGGTGACTAGCGGTACCTACGAGCAGTACTTC
V: TRBV5-6
J: TRBJ2-7
size: NA
D: TRBD2

CDR3: CSVETPPGVGEQFF
DNA: TGCAGCGTTGAAACCCCCCCCGGCGTGGGTGAGCAGTTCTTC
V: TRBV29-1
J: TRBJ2-1
size: NA
D: NA